One and the same sample provided the 22 T cell receptor beta chains below, sequenced in a study of T cells in women clearing cervical HPV infection. Here immunoSEQ multiplex PCR was the method, and the copy in TCRdb shows in-frame clones only, minus some. This repertoire comprises under 45,000 clones; its ten largest clones make up about 7.3%. The sample was blood buffy coat. The receptors stem from a woman between 18 and 69 years old with a cervical HPV16 infection that either progressed to CIN3+ or cleared (not recorded which).

Comments on this clone: The CDR3 goes on 3 residues after the read ends, and that part is filled in from the germline J gene. The genes are TRBV19 and TRBJ2-1; 7 nucleotides match TRBD2. V lost 4 bases to trimming and J lost 0 bases; unmatched junction nucleotides: 6. This CDR3 comprises 16 residues. The germline CDR1 and CDR2 sequences are LNHDA and SQIVND (reference sequence). CDR3 amino acids: CASSSPGGTSYNEQFF. The CDR3 DNA, read in part, is TGTGCCAGTAGTAGCCCCGGGGGGACCTCCTACAATGAG.

Comment on this clone: The read halts 3 residues ahead of the CDR3 end, with the missing end drawn from the germline J gene. This chain uses TRBV19 with TRBJ2-1; possibly TRBD1 for D (6 bases). The CDR3 sequence is 16 residues long. Germline-derived CDR1 and CDR2 are LNHDA and SQIVND (reference sequence). V dropped 6 bases and J dropped 8 bases, with 23 bases sitting between them. The DNA read from the CDR3 is TGTGCCAGTAGCAGAACCGGGACATTGGGTTTCGATGAG. Its protein is CASSRTGTLGFDE. The CDR3 as a whole reads CASSRTGTLGFDEQFF.

Comment on this clone: The DNA ends 3 residues before the CDR3 does, and the rest of the CDR3 is filled in from the germline J gene. The rearrangement uses TRBV5-1 and TRBJ2-5; D is ambiguous. Trimming took 0 bases from V and 1 from J, leaving 7 bases between them. The CDR3 has 14 amino acids. Germline V gene data show CDR1 as SGHRS and CDR2 as YFSETQ. The CDR3 here is CASSLVDPQETQYF. Incomplete CDR3 DNA: TGCGCCAGCAGCTTGGTAGATCCCCAAGAGACC.

A remark on this clone: The CDR3 end falls 3 residues outside the read, so it is completed with the germline J gene. The sample carries other DNA sequences with the same CDR3. The chain joins TRBV2 to TRBJ2-7; D possibly corresponds to TRBD2 (6 bases). In germline, CDR1 is SNHLY, CDR2 FYNNEI. Trimming left V 8 bases short and J 4 bases short, with 15 bases between. This CDR3 spans 13 amino acids. The CDR3: CASERGSGYEQYF. Partial CDR3 DNA: TGTGCCAGCGAGAGGGGCAGCGGGTACGAG. Together with reference TRBV2 and TRBJ2-7, the CDR3 gives the full variable domain: EPEVTQTPSHQVTQMGQEVILRCVPISNHLYFYWYRQILGQKVEFLVSFYNNEISEKSEIFDDQFSVERPDGSNFTLKIRSTKLEDSAMYFCASERGSGYEQYFGPGTRLTVT.

About this clone: The read is 3 residues too short to cover the CDR3 end, so that end is filled in from the germline J gene. The chain links TRBV7-6 to TRBJ2-5; D unresolved. The germline gives CDR1 SGHVS, CDR2 FNYEAQ. The CDR3 consists of 12 residues. The V end lost 3 bases, the J end lost 0 bases, and 2 bases lay between the germline ends. The CDR3: CASSFNQETQYF. CDR3 bases read: TGTGCCAGCAGCTTTAACCAAGAGACC.

On this clone: The sequenced fragment ends 3 residues before the CDR3 boundary, so the rest is inferred from the germline J gene. This chain uses TRBV5-4 with TRBJ1-2; D might be TRBD1 (6 bases). V was cut by 0 bases and J by 4 bases, with 13 bases left in between. Germline V gene data show CDR1 as SGHNT and CDR2 as YYREEE (reference sequence). The CDR3 has 15 residues. CDR3: CASSLAGGGLYGYTF. CDR3 DNA (partial): TGTGCCAGCAGCTTGGCCGGGGGGGGGCTCTATGGC.

A note on this clone: Sequencing ends 3 residues short of the CDR3 end; the germline J gene provides the rest. The chain combines TRBV18 with TRBJ1-5, with TRBD1 matching 7 bases. CDR3 length equals 15 residues. With 3 bases clipped from V and 5 bases from J, the junction kept 7 bases outside the gene matches. Germline CDR1 reads KGHSH; CDR2 reads LQKENI. CDR3 residues: CASSPRQGHDQPQHF. The sequenced part of the CDR3 DNA is TGTGCCAGCTCACCTAGACAGGGTCACGATCAGCCC. The full variable domain, with the rest looked up from reference TRBV18 and TRBJ1-5, is NAGVMQNPRHLVRRRGQEARLRCSPMKGHSHVYWYRQLPEEGLKFMVYLQKENIIDESGMPKERFSAEFPKEGPSILRIQQVVRGDSAAYFCASSPRQGHDQPQHFGDGTRLSIL.

As concerns this clone: The read falls 3 residues short of the CDR3 end, and the missing part is taken from the germline J gene. This chain links TRBV29-1 with TRBJ1-2; D is uncertain. Trimming stripped 2 bases from V and 3 bases from J, with 16 bases between. The CDR3 is 15 residues long. From germline, CDR1 is SQVTM and CDR2 ANQGSEA. CDR3 DNA (partial): TGCAGCGTTGAATATCAAGGTCTGCTAGACTATGGC. It encodes CSVEYQGLLDYG. The full CDR3 is CSVEYQGLLDYGYTF.

To note about this clone: Read sequence stops 3 residues before the CDR3 end, and the germline J gene provides the missing end. The chain links TRBV5-8 to TRBJ1-2; tentative D call: TRBD1 (6 bases). CDR1 is SGHTS and CDR2 is YDEGEE in the germline V gene. The CDR3 spans 14 residues. The CDR3 bases that were read are TGTGCCAGCAGCTTCTATCCCGGGACAAAAGGC. It is translated as CASSFYPGTKG. In full, the CDR3 reads CASSFYPGTKGYTF.

Concerning this clone itself: The read gets to within 3 residues of the CDR3 end, and the germline J gene fills in the rest. This chain joins TRBV5-4 and TRBJ1-2, with 8 bases fitting TRBD1. V trimming: 4 bases; J trimming: 6 bases; junction bases outside the gene matches: 11. Per germline, CDR1 SGHNT and CDR2 YYREEE (reference sequence). The CDR3 spans 15 residues. The CDR3 is CASSGEGQGQHGYTF. The part of the CDR3 DNA that was read is TGTGCCAGCAGCGGCGAAGGACAGGGCCAACATGGC.

Remarks on this clone: The read halts 3 residues ahead of the CDR3 end, with the missing end drawn from the germline J gene. The chain uses TRBV29-1 and TRBJ2-2; D assignment may be TRBD1 or TRBD2 (5 bases each). From germline, CDR1 is SQVTM and CDR2 ANQGSEA. There are 15 residues in the CDR3. The V end was cut by 7 bases, the J end by 4 bases, with 19 bases between. The sequenced CDR3 bases are TGCAGCGCGGCCGAGGGGAGTGGTGGCACCGGGGAG. As protein: CSAAEGSGGTGE. The entire CDR3 protein is CSAAEGSGGTGELFF.

As to this clone: The read ends 3 residues shy of where the CDR3 ends; the end is completed using the germline J gene. The rearrangement links TRBV7-9 to TRBJ1-1; D gene ambiguous. The CDR3 covers 10 residues. Germline CDR1 reads SEHNR; CDR2 reads FQNEAQ (reference sequence). V lost 2 bases to trimming and J lost 7 bases, with 2 bases between them. The CDR3 is CASSLYEAFF. CDR3 bases read: TGTGCCAGCAGCTTATATGAA.

On this clone: From the germline J gene comes the end of the CDR3, since the read stops 3 residues before it. This chain joins TRBV29-1 and TRBJ1-4, with D perhaps matching TRBD1 (6 bases). The V end was cut by 7 bases, the J end by 8 bases, with 17 bases between. Germline lookup yields CDR1 SQVTM and CDR2 ANQGSEA. The CDR3 sequence is 13 residues long. CDR3 in amino acids: CSGRGGAKEKLFF. The covered CDR3 bases are TGCAGCGGGCGGGGGGGGGCAAAAGAAAAA.

In regard to this clone: The CDR3 extends 3 residues past the end of the read, so its final part is completed from the germline J gene. The rearrangement joins TRBV5-4 to TRBJ1-5; D gene uncertain. Germline lookup yields CDR1 SGHNT and CDR2 YYREEE (reference sequence). Deletions cut 5 bases from V and 3 bases from J, with 12 bases between. This CDR3 has 14 amino acids. The CDR3 loop reads CASSSTGSNQPQHF. Partial CDR3 DNA: TGTGCCAGCAGTTCGACGGGGTCCAATCAGCCC.

As for this clone: The read finishes 3 residues shy of the CDR3 end, and the germline J gene is used to complete it. The chain joins TRBV6-2 or TRBV6-3 to TRBJ1-5, with D unclear. This CDR3 has 17 residues. Trimming left V 6 bases short and J 0 bases short, with 18 bases between. CDR1 and CDR2 from the germline V gene are MNHEY and SVGEGT. CDR3 DNA, as far as it was read: TGTGCCAGCAGCCAGGATAACCGAGGTTATAGCAATCAGCCC. Translating gives CASSQDNRGYSNQP. The whole CDR3 is CASSQDNRGYSNQPQHF.

A remark on this clone: The CDR3 end is not reached by the read, which stops 3 residues before it; the germline J gene fills it in. The chain employs TRBV5-1 and TRBJ2-4, with 8 bases identical to TRBD1. J gave up 5 bases and V 4 bases, and 11 bases lay outside the gene matches. CDR1 is SGHRS, CDR2 YFSETQ, per germline. This CDR3 is 16 amino acids long. CDR3 loop: CASSIAGGSTENIQYF. CDR3 DNA (partial): TGCGCCAGCAGCATTGCAGGGGGCTCCACGGAAAACATT.

With respect to this clone: The missing CDR3 end, 3 residues past where the read stops, is filled in from the germline J gene. This chain joins TRBV7-2 and TRBJ2-7, with 7 bases aligning to TRBD2. After removal of 5 bases from V and 3 bases from J, the junction contained 7 bases not matched to a gene. The CDR3 totals 14 residues. CDR1 is SGHTA, CDR2 FQGNSA, per germline. CDR3 DNA, as far as it was read: TGTGCCAGCAGCAGGCTAGCGGAAGTCTACGAG. Translation: CASSRLAEVYE. The whole CDR3 is CASSRLAEVYEQYF.

On this clone itself: The read stops 3 residues short of the end of the CDR3; the missing end is completed from the germline J gene. J is TRBJ2-1 and V is TRBV7-9; TRBD2 aligns across 12 bases. CDR1 and CDR2 from the germline V gene are SEHNR and FQNEAQ (reference sequence). V lost 5 bases to trimming and J lost 8 bases; unmatched junction nucleotides: 4. CDR3 length equals 14 residues. This CDR3 is CASSPSGGADEQFF. Incomplete CDR3 DNA: TGTGCCAGCAGCCCTAGCGGGGGGGCCGATGAG.

To note about this clone: The read comes to an end 3 residues before the CDR3 does, leaving the germline J gene to fill in the end. The V gene is TRBV7-3, the J gene TRBJ2-5; 9 bases are shared with TRBD1. Trimming cost V 5 bases and J 5 bases; bases outside gene matches: 9. Per germline, CDR1 SGHTA and CDR2 FQGTGA. The CDR3 length is 15 residues. The part of the CDR3 DNA that was read is TGTGCCAGCAGCCTGGGGACAGGGTATTTGGAGACC. It is translated as CASSLGTGYLET. From start to end, the CDR3 is CASSLGTGYLETQYF.

Note on this clone: The read is 3 residues too short to cover the CDR3 end, so that end is filled in from the germline J gene. The rearrangement links TRBV19 to TRBJ1-6, with unresolved D. From germline, CDR1 is LNHDA and CDR2 SQIVND (reference sequence). CDR3 length: 13 amino acids. The ends were cut back, 7 bases at V and 10 bases at J, with 14 bases in the middle. The CDR3 is CASTYNNGSPLHF. CDR3 DNA (partial): TGTGCCAGTACCTATAACAACGGGTCACCC.

Turning to this clone: Read coverage stops 3 residues before the CDR3 terminus; the germline J gene supplies the remainder. The V call is TRBV4-2, the J call TRBJ2-3, with 7 nucleotides matching TRBD2. The CDR3 runs to 12 residues. Germline loops: CDR1 LGHNA, CDR2 YNFKEQ. This CDR3 reads CASSQGLTTQYF. The sequenced part of the CDR3 DNA is TGTGCCAGCAGCCAGGGACTAACCACG.

About this clone: The CDR3 end falls 3 residues outside the read, so it is completed with the germline J gene. V usage is TRBV29-1 and J usage is TRBJ1-2; perhaps TRBD1 as D (5 bases). The CDR3 has 13 residues. Looked up from germline, CDR1 is SQVTM and CDR2 is ANQGSEA. V gave up 4 bases and J gave up 4 bases, with 13 bases separating them. Partial CDR3 DNA: TGCAGCGTTGGGGCAGGGCCTCTCTATGGC. This gives the protein CSVGAGPLYG. The full CDR3 protein is CSVGAGPLYGYTF.